This T cell receptor beta chain was observed in a study of blood T cell repertoires in COVID-19. For the study at large: The analysed material was cDNA or gDNA that came from T cells, B-cell-depleted T cells, or PBMCs.

Trimming took 3 bases from V and 0 from J; bases not matched to a gene: 11. Germline lookup yields CDR1 KGHSH and CDR2 LQKENI. This CDR3 region has 18 residues. Repertoires were generated with immunoSEQ multiplex PCR, while TCRdb's copy carries only in-frame clones and drops some. The sample consists of about 190,000 clones, roughly 80% of them appearing once. The receptor comes from a woman aged 60-70 years with COVID-19, enrolled during active disease. The sequenced material came from peripheral blood. The J gene is TRBJ1-5, the V gene TRBV18; 7 nucleotides match TRBD1. Written as DNA, the CDR3 is TGTGCCAGCTCACCCATCCCGGGACAGATATATAGCAATCAGCCCCAGCATTTT. Its translation is CASSPIPGQIYSNQPQHF.